This T cell receptor (beta chain) was identified during a study of blood T cell dynamics during melanoma immunotherapy. Produced via immunoSEQ multiplex PCR; TCRdb's table is partial and in-frame only. In the table there are around 14,000 clones, under 90% of which are singletons. V shed 5 bases, J shed 3 bases, and the junction held 7 bases outside the gene matches. In germline, CDR1 is MNHEY, CDR2 SVGAGI. The CDR3 is 15 amino acids. The time point was: pre-treatment baseline. Patients had no prior systemic cancer treatment, immunosuppressants or other active cancers. Sequencing used blood, obtained from a patient treated with checkpoint blockade. The gene calls are TRBV6-5 and TRBJ2-7; 10 nucleotides agree with TRBD2. The source is a human donor with melanoma. This CDR3 is CASSLSGGQVYEQYF. The CDR3, as DNA: TGTGCCAGCAGTCTTAGCGGGGGGCAAGTCTACGAGCAGTACTTC.